This T cell receptor (beta chain) was recovered during a study of blood T cells in healthy people across ages. For the second PCR, which ran for about 6 to 12 cycles, a sample-barcoded 5' primer and a J-beta primer mix were used. TCRdb ran MiXCR on the 5' RACE reads and lists one entry per CDR3 protein. The table has around 670,000 distinct CDR3 sequences, about 30% seen once. This clonotype was recorded many times. The V gene's germline CDR1 is DFQATT and CDR2 SNEGSKA (reference sequence). V was clipped by 1 base and J by 2 bases, with 11 bases between them. The CDR3 is 14 residues long. The TCR was taken from a woman aged 80 or over in good health. The gene calls are TRBV20-1 and TRBJ2-5; a possible D gene is TRBD2 (6 bases). The specimen was blood. CDR3 bases: TGCAGTGCTAGAGTTTTGGCGGGGCAAGAGACCCAGTACTTC. This encodes CSARVLAGQETQYF.